This T cell receptor (beta chain) stems from a study of T cells after yellow fever vaccination. This clonotype was recorded at least ten times. TCRdb used MiXCR to reprocess the 5' RACE reads, holding one entry per CDR3 protein. The data show around 310,000 distinct CDR3 sequences, approximately 4.3% seen once. The germline CDR1 and CDR2 sequences are DFQATT and SNEGSKA (reference sequence). The CDR3 length is 15 residues. V was pared by 3 bases and J by 1 base, with 9 bases of the junction left unmatched. Here the sequenced sample was PBMCs, taken 15 days after the yellow fever booster vaccination. This clonotype originated in a man between 18 and 29 years old who received the YFV17D yellow fever vaccine. The rearrangement uses TRBV20-1 and TRBJ2-7; 7 nucleotides agree with TRBD2. The CDR3 bases are TGCAGTGCTAGGGGTCAGCGGGGCGATTCCTACGAGCAGTACTTC. Amino acids: CSARGQRGDSYEQYF.